Listed here is a single T cell receptor beta chain. With 2 bases removed from V and 3 bases from J, the gap between germline ends came to 6 bases. CDR1 is SGHDT and CDR2 is YYEEEE in the germline V gene. The CDR3 covers 12 residues. The data originate from a study of identifying expanded T cells in peripheral blood. Only in-frame clones appear in the TCRdb table, and some are missing; sequencing was by immunoSEQ multiplex PCR. The table records around 57,000 clones, more than 75% of them present only once. V and J are TRBV5-6 and TRBJ2-7; perhaps TRBD1 as D (5 bases). Sequenced sample: blood. The receptor comes from a person aged 18 to 75 in good health. The CDR3 bases are TGTGCCAGCAGCTTAGGGGTCTACGAGCAGTACTTC. Translated, it gives CASSLGVYEQYF. The entire variable domain, with the rest obtained from reference TRBV5-6 and TRBJ2-7, is as follows: DAGVTQSPTHLIKTRGQQVTLRCSPKSGHDTVSWYQQALGQGPQFIFQYYEEEERQRGNFPDRFSGHQFPNYSSELNVNALLLGDSALYLCASSLGVYEQYFGPGTRLTVT.